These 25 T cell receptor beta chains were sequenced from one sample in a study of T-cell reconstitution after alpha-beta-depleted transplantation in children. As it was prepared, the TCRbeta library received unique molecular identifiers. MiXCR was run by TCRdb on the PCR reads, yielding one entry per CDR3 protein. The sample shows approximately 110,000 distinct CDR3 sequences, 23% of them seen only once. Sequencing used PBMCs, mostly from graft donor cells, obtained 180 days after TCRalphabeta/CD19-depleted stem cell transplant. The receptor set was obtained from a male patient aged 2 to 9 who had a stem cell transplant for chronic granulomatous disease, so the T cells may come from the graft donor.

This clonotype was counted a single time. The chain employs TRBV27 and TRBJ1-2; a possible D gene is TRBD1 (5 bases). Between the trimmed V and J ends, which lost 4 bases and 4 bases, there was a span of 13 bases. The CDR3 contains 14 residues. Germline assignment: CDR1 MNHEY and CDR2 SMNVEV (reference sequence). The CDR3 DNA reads TGTGCCAGCAGTTGGGGCAGGGAAACCTATGGCTACACCTTC. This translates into CASSWGRETYGYTF.

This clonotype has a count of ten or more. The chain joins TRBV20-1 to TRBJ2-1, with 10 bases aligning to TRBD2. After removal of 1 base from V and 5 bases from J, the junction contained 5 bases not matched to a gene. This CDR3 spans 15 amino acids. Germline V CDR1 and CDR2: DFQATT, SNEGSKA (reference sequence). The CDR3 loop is CSARVGTSADNEQFF. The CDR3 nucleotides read TGCAGTGCTAGAGTGGGGACTAGCGCTGACAATGAGCAGTTCTTC.

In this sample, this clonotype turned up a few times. The CDR3: CATLLAGGAYNEQFF. The CDR3 DNA sequence: TGTGCCACCCTTTTAGCGGGAGGGGCCTACAATGAGCAGTTCTTC. V usage is TRBV15 and J usage is TRBJ2-1; 11 positions match TRBD2. This CDR3 contains 15 residues. Germline CDR1 LNHNV, CDR2 YYDKDF (reference sequence). Unmatched junction bases numbered 5, after V lost 8 bases and J lost 2 bases.

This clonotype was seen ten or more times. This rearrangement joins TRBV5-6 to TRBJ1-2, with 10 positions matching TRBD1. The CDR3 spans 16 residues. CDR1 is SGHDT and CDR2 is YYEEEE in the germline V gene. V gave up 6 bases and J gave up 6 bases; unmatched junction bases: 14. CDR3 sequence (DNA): TGTGCCAGCACCCTAGAAGGGACAGGGGTTCTCGATGGCTACACCTTC. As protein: CASTLEGTGVLDGYTF. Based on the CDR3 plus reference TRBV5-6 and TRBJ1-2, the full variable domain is DAGVTQSPTHLIKTRGQQVTLRCSPKSGHDTVSWYQQALGQGPQFIFQYYEEEERQRGNFPDRFSGHQFPNYSSELNVNALLLGDSALYLCASTLEGTGVLDGYTFGSGTRLTVV.

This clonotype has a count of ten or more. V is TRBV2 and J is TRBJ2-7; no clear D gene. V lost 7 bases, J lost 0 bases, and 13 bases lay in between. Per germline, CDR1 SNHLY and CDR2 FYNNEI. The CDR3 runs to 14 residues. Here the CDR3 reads CASTQWASSYEQYF. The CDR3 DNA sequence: TGTGCCAGCACCCAATGGGCCAGCTCCTACGAGCAGTACTTC.

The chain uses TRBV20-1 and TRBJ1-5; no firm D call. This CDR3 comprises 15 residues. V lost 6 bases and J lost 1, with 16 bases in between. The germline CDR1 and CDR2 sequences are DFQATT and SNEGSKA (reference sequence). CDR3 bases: TGCAGTGCCAAATGGGTCGACGGCAGCAATCAGCCCCAGCATTTT. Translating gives CSAKWVDGSNQPQHF.

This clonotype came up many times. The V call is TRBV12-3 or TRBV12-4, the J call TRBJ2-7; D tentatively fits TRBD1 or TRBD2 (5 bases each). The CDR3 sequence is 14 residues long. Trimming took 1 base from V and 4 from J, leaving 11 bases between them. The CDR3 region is CASSLVRGKYEQYF. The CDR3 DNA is TGTGCCAGCAGTTTAGTGAGGGGCAAGTACGAGCAGTACTTC.

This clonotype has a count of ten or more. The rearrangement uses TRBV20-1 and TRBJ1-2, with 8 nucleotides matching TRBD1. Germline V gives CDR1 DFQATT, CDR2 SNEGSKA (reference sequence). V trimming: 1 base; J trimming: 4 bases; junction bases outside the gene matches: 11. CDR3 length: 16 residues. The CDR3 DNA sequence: TGCAGTGCTAGAGGGACAGGGTTAAATCACTTCTATGGCTACACCTTC. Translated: CSARGTGLNHFYGYTF.

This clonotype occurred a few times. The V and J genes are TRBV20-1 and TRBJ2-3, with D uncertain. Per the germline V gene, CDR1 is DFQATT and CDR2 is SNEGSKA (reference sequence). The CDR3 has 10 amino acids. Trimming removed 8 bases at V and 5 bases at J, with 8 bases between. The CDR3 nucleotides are TGCAGTAGCCGGGTAGATACGCAGTATTTT. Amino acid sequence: CSSRVDTQYF.

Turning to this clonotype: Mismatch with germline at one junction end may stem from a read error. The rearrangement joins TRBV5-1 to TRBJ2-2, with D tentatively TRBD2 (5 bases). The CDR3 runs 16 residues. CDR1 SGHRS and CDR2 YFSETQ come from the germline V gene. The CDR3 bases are TGCGCCAGCAGCTTGGTGTCGCGGGTGAGGACCGGGGAGCTGTTTTTC. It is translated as CASSLVSRVRTGELFF.

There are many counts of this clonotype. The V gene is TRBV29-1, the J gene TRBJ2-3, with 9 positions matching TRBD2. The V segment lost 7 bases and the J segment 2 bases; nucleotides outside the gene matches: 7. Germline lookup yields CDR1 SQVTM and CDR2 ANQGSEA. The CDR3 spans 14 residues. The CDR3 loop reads CSAILAGLTDTQYF. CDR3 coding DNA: TGCAGCGCAATTCTAGCGGGGCTCACAGATACGCAGTATTTT.

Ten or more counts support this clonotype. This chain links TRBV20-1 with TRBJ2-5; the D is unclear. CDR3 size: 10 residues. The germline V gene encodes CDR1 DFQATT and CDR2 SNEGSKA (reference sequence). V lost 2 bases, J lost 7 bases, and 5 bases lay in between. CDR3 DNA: TGCAGTGCTAGAAAGGCGACCCAGTACTTC. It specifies CSARKATQYF.

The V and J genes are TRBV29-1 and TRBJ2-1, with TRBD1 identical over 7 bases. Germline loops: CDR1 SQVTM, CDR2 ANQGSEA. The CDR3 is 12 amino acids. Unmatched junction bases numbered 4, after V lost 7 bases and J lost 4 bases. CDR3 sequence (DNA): TGCAGCGCCCTCAGGGGGTACAATGAGCAGTTCTTC. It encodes CSALRGYNEQFF.

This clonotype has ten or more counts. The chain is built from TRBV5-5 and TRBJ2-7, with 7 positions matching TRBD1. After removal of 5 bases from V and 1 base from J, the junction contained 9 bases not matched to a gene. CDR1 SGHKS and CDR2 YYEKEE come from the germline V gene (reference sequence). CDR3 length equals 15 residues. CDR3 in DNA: TGTGCCAGCAGACGACAGGGCCAGGGATCCTACGAGCAGTACTTC. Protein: CASRRQGQGSYEQYF. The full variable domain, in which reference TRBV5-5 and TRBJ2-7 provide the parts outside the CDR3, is DAGVTQSPTHLIKTRGQQVTLRCSPISGHKSVSWYQQVLGQGPQFIFQYYEKEERGRGNFPDRFSARQFPNYSSELNVNALLLGDSALYLCASRRQGQGSYEQYFGPGTRLTVT.

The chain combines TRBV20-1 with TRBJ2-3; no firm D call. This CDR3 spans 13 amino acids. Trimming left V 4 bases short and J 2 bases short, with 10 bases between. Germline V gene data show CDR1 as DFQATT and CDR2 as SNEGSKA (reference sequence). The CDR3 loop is CSAKTLLTDTQYF. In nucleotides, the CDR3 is TGCAGTGCTAAGACTCTCCTCACAGATACGCAGTATTTT.

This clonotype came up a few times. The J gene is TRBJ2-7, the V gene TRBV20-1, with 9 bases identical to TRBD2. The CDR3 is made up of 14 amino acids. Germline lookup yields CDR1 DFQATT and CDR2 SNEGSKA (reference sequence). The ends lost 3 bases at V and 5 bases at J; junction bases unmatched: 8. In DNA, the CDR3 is TGCAGTGCTAGTGCCAGCGGGAGGTCCAACGAGCAGTACTTC. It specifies CSASASGRSNEQYF.

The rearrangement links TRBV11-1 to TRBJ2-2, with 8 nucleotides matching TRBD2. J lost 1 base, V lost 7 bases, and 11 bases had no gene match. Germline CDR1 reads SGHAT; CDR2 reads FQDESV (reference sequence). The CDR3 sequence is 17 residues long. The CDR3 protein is CASTHRAGDLNTGELFF. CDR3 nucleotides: TGTGCCAGCACACATAGAGCGGGGGACCTGAACACCGGGGAGCTGTTTTTT.

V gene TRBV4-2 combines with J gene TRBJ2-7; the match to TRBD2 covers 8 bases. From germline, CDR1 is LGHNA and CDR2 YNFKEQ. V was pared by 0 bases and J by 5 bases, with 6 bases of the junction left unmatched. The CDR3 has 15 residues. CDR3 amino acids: CASSQESGSNHEQYF. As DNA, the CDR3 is TGTGCCAGCAGCCAAGAAAGCGGGAGTAATCACGAGCAGTACTTC.

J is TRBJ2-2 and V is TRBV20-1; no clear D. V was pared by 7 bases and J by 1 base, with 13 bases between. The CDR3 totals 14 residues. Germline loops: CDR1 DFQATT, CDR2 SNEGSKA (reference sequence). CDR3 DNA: TGCAGTGTAATTTCGCGCGGGAACACCGGGGAGCTGTTTTTT. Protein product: CSVISRGNTGELFF.

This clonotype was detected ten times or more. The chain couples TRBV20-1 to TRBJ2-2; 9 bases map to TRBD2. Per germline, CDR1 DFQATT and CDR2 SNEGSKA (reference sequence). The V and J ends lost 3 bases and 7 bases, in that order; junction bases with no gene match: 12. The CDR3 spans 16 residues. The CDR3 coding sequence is TGCAGTGCTAGCTCGCGGGAGGGCCGAAGGAGCGGGGAGCTGTTTTTT. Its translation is CSASSREGRRSGELFF.

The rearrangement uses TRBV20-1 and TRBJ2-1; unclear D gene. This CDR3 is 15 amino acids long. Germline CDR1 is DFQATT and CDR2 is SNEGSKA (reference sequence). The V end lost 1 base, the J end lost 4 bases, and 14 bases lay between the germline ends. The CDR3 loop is CSARARLLKYNEQFF. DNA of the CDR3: TGCAGTGCTAGAGCGAGACTCCTAAAATACAATGAGCAGTTCTTC.

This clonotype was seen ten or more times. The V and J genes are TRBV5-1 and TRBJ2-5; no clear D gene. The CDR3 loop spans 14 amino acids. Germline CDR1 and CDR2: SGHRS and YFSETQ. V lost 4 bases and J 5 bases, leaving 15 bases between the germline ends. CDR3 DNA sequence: TGCGCCAGCAGCGCGTGGGGAATTGGGGAGACCCAGTACTTC. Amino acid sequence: CASSAWGIGETQYF.

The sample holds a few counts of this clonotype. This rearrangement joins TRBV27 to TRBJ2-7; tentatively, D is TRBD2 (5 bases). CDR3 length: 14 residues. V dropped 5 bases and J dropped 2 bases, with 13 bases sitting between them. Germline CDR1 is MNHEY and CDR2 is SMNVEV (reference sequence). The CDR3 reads CASSDRERPYEQYF. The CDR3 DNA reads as TGTGCCAGCAGTGACCGGGAAAGACCCTACGAGCAGTACTTC.

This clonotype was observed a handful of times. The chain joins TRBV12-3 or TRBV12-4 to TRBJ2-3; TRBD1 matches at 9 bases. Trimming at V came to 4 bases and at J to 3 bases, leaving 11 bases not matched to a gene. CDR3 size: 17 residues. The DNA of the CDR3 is TGTGCCAGCAGTTACTCCGGGACAGGGTCGTTGACAGATACGCAGTATTTT. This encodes CASSYSGTGSLTDTQYF.

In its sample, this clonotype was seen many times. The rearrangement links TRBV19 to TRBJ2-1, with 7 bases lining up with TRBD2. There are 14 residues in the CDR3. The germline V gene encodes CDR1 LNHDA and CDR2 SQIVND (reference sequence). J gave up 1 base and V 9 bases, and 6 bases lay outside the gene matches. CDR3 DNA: TGTGCCAGCGTGGCGGGAGAGTCCTACAATGAGCAGTTCTTC. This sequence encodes CASVAGESYNEQFF.